Sequencing of this T cell receptor beta chain was carried out in a study of tumor-infiltrating lymphocytes in primary liver carcinoma. A primer matching the constant region was used to make TCR beta cDNA from 500 to 650 ng of total RNA. Construction of TCR beta libraries relied on three successive nested multiplex PCR rounds employing slightly modified ARM-PCR. Rounds one and two of PCR, each of 9 to 11 cycles, were primed with TRBV1-TRBV30 forward primers and a C-beta reverse primer. TCRdb reanalysed the multiplex PCR reads using MiXCR and keeps one entry per CDR3 protein. Of 25,000 to 30,000 distinct CDR3 sequences listed, roughly 80% were seen once; the top ten hold less than 55%. Comment on this clonotype: What it binds is not known.

Whole-study findings and limits: When set against blood, tumors had a significantly higher top-250-clone fraction (p = 0.039). Detection in all five tumor regions applied to only about 7-25% of top clones.

Each 20-30 mg portion of unsorted bulk tissue served as the source for co-extraction of RNA and DNA. Every tumor sample had over 85% viable tumor cells. The CDR3 runs 16 residues. Trimming at V came to 9 bases and at J to 7 bases, leaving 19 bases not matched to a gene. Germline loops: CDR1 SGHAT, CDR2 FQNNGV. The sample taken for sequencing was liver tumor tissue from sampling region 3. The subset was: tumor region T3, left-lateral pole. The receptor's source is a middle-aged man with primary liver carcinoma and hepatitis B virus infection. This chain links TRBV11-2 with TRBJ2-5, with 8 nucleotides matching TRBD2. CDR3 region: CASSQMPGGGKGTQYF. As DNA, the CDR3 is TGTGCCAGTAGCCAAATGCCTGGCGGGGGGAAAGGGACCCAGTACTTC. The variable domain in full, with the rest retrieved from reference TRBV11-2 and TRBJ2-5, is EAGVAQSPRYKIIEKRQSVAFWCNPISGHATLYWYQQILGQGPKLLIQFQNNGVVDDSQLPKDRFSAERLKGVDSTLKIQPAKLEDSAVYLCASSQMPGGGKGTQYFGPGTRLLVL.